Listed here are 20 T cell receptor beta chains from one sample, sequenced in a study of T cell repertoires in cytomegalovirus infection. MiXCR was run by TCRdb on the reads, yielding one entry per CDR3 protein. The sample has tens of thousands of distinct CDR3 sequences; around 20% are singletons. Their cognate antigens are unknown. What was sequenced was PBMCs, sequenced either directly or after in vitro stimulation (not recorded which). Source of these receptors: a human donor in good health (CMV status not recorded). Some clones in this sample may be carry-over from other donors' samples.

The chain combines TRBV7-2 with TRBJ2-3; 12 bases are a match to TRBD2. This CDR3 has 18 residues. The germline V gene encodes CDR1 SGHTA and CDR2 FQGNSA. V gave up 4 bases and J gave up 0 bases; unmatched junction bases: 8. CDR3 bases: TGTGCCAGCAGCTACCCCCCCGGGACTAGCGGGAGCACAGATACGCAGTATTTT. It yields the protein CASSYPPGTSGSTDTQYF.

The J gene is TRBJ2-5, the V gene TRBV12-3 or TRBV12-4, with D tentatively TRBD1 (5 bases). This CDR3 has 14 residues. V was clipped by 3 bases and J by 8 bases, with 16 bases between them. CDR3 region: CASSFWGHQGTQYF. CDR3 in DNA: TGTGCCAGCAGTTTTTGGGGTCATCAGGGAACCCAGTACTTC.

This chain joins TRBV7-9 and TRBJ1-2; 11 bases are shared with TRBD1. This CDR3 has 15 amino acids. With V trimmed by 5 bases and J by 5 bases, 7 bases remained unmatched. The germline V gene encodes CDR1 SEHNR and CDR2 FQNEAQ (reference sequence). The CDR3 loop is CASSVGQGAYYGYTF. CDR3 sequence (DNA): TGTGCCAGCAGCGTCGGACAGGGGGCCTATTATGGCTACACCTTC.

This clonotype was recorded only once. The chain joins TRBV6-2 or TRBV6-3 to TRBJ2-1; D unresolved. The CDR3 consists of 11 residues. The germline CDR1 and CDR2 sequences are MNHEY and SVGEGT. V lost 2 bases and J lost 8, with 4 bases in between. The CDR3 loop is CASSYRDEQFF. In DNA, the CDR3 is TGTGCCAGCAGTTACAGGGATGAGCAGTTCTTC.

The chain has TRBV4-2 and TRBJ1-1; D is perhaps TRBD1 (6 bases). In germline, CDR1 is LGHNA, CDR2 YNFKEQ. The V and J ends lost 2 bases and 1 base respectively, with 11 bases between them. There are 15 residues in the CDR3. The CDR3: CASSQRDIRNTEAFF. For the CDR3, the DNA is TGTGCCAGCAGCCAAAGGGACATCAGGAACACTGAAGCTTTCTTT.

A few counts support this clonotype. The chain recombines TRBV29-1 with TRBJ1-1; maybe TRBD1 (6 bases). The CDR3 is 13 amino acids. Trimming removed 1 base from V and 3 bases from J, with 9 bases in between. Germline V gene sequence: CDR1 SQVTM, CDR2 ANQGSEA. CDR3 residues: CSVEGGADTEAFF. CDR3 bases: TGCAGCGTTGAAGGGGGGGCAGACACTGAAGCTTTCTTT.

This clonotype was detected only a few times. J is TRBJ2-5 and V is TRBV5-6; D possibly corresponds to TRBD2 (6 bases). CDR1 is SGHDT and CDR2 is YYEEEE in the germline V gene. The V gene lost 6 bases and the J gene lost 6 bases, with 15 bases spanning the gap. This CDR3 has 13 amino acids. CDR3 protein: CASTRRAIKTQYF. The CDR3 DNA reads TGTGCCAGCACCAGGAGGGCCATTAAGACCCAGTACTTC.

In its sample, this clonotype was seen a few times. The V and J genes are TRBV19 and TRBJ2-5, with TRBD1 matching over 7 bases. Per germline, CDR1 LNHDA and CDR2 SQIVND (reference sequence). The CDR3 contains 14 residues. V was pared by 3 bases and J by 5 bases, with 6 bases of the junction left unmatched. DNA of the CDR3: TGTGCCAGTAGTATTCAAGGGACAGAGGAGACCCAGTACTTC. Protein sequence: CASSIQGTEETQYF.

The chain links TRBV6-2 or TRBV6-3 to TRBJ2-5, with 7 positions matching TRBD2. CDR1 and CDR2 from the germline V gene are MNHEY and SVGEGT. Germline trimming cut 8 bases from V and 5 bases from J; bases unmatched to any gene: 2. The CDR3 totals 11 residues. The CDR3, as DNA: TGTGCCAGCGGGAGGGCGGAGACCCAGTACTTC. Translation gives CASGRAETQYF.

The V gene is TRBV27, the J gene TRBJ2-7; the D is unclear. The CDR3 sequence is 13 residues long. The germline gives CDR1 MNHEY, CDR2 SMNVEV (reference sequence). V lost 7 bases and J lost 5, with 15 bases in between. CDR3 in DNA: TGTGCCAGCACCAACCTAGGGCTTGACGAGCAGTACTTC. Translating it yields CASTNLGLDEQYF.

The rearrangement joins TRBV7-9 to TRBJ2-5; 10 bases are a match to TRBD2. Unmatched junction bases numbered 11, after V lost 5 bases and J lost 5 bases. The V gene's germline CDR1 is SEHNR and CDR2 FQNEAQ (reference sequence). The CDR3 contains 16 residues. The DNA of the CDR3 is TGTGCCAGCAGCAGCAGGCCTAGCGGGGGCGGGGAGACCCAGTACTTC. Translated, it gives CASSSRPSGGGETQYF.

The rearrangement joins TRBV6-5 to TRBJ1-2; weak D call: TRBD1 (5 bases). Looked up from germline, CDR1 is MNHEY and CDR2 is SVGAGI. Trimming cost V 7 bases and J 8 bases, with 11 bases left between them. The CDR3 is 11 amino acids. CDR3 in amino acids: CASTQGRGYTF. The CDR3 nucleotides are TGTGCCAGCACCCAGGGTCGAGGCTACACCTTC.

The chain is built from TRBV19 and TRBJ1-2, with D perhaps TRBD1 (5 bases). CDR3 length: 14 amino acids. Germline lookup yields CDR1 LNHDA and CDR2 SQIVND (reference sequence). The V gene lost 9 bases and the J gene lost 7 bases, with 21 bases spanning the gap. The CDR3 loop is CASAPWRRGSGYTF. DNA of the CDR3: TGTGCCAGCGCTCCTTGGAGGAGGGGAAGTGGCTACACCTTC.

The CDR3 loop reads CASSISQAGYEQYF. The CDR3 DNA reads TGTGCCAGTAGTATAAGCCAGGCTGGATACGAGCAGTACTTC. V usage is TRBV19 and J usage is TRBJ2-7; no clear D gene. The CDR3 has 14 amino acids. The germline V gene encodes CDR1 LNHDA and CDR2 SQIVND (reference sequence). V lost 2 bases, J lost 4 bases, and 12 bases lay in between.

This clonotype occurred many times. The chain joins TRBV6-5 to TRBJ1-1; D not certain. The length of the CDR3 is 12 residues. With 4 bases removed from V and 5 bases from J, the gap between germline ends came to 8 bases. Looked up from germline, CDR1 is MNHEY and CDR2 is SVGAGI. CDR3 nucleotide sequence: TGTGCCAGCAGTTCTCTGGGGACTGAAGCTTTCTTT. Translating gives CASSSLGTEAFF.

Notes on this clonotype: A clone one base away is much larger, so this may be a read error. The gene calls are TRBV7-2 and TRBJ2-3; D unresolved. The CDR3 consists of 11 residues. The V gene's germline CDR1 is SGHTA and CDR2 FQGNSA. CDR3 DNA sequence: TGTGCGAGCAGGAGCACAGATACGCAGTATTTT. The encoded protein is CASRSTDTQYF.

The chain links TRBV5-6 to TRBJ2-7; perhaps TRBD2 as D (5 bases). Between the trimmed V and J ends, which lost 6 bases and 0 bases, there was a span of 13 bases. From germline, CDR1 is SGHDT and CDR2 YYEEEE. This CDR3 contains 14 residues. The CDR3 nucleotides read TGTGCCAGCATGGAGGTGGGCACCTCCTACGAGCAGTACTTC. The encoded protein is CASMEVGTSYEQYF.

V gene TRBV11-2 combines with J gene TRBJ1-4; D perhaps matches TRBD1 (5 bases). The CDR3 has 15 residues. Germline V gives CDR1 SGHAT, CDR2 FQNNGV. V was clipped by 5 bases and J by 3 bases, with 13 bases between them. CDR3 bases: TGTGCCAGCAGCCCGCTGGGGCGCGCTAATGAAAAACTGTTTTTT. Translation gives CASSPLGRANEKLFF.

This clonotype was found many times. The CDR3 bases are TGTGCCAGCAGTGGGCGGACAGCAACTGAACTCTACGAGCAGTACTTC. Encoded protein: CASSGRTATELYEQYF. The chain joins TRBV6-2 or TRBV6-3 to TRBJ2-7, with TRBD1 as a possible D gene (6 bases). CDR3 size: 16 residues. The V gene's germline CDR1 is MNHEY and CDR2 SVGEGT. Trimming cost V 5 bases and J 3 bases, with 20 bases left between them.

This chain uses TRBV4-1 with TRBJ1-1, with no clear D. V was cut by 0 bases and J by 9 bases, with 14 bases left in between. Germline V gene sequence: CDR1 MGHRA, CDR2 YSYEKL. The CDR3 runs 14 residues. CDR3 nucleotide sequence: TGCGCCAGCAGCCAAGACCGGACGGACTCCCAAGCTTTCTTT. Protein product: CASSQDRTDSQAFF.